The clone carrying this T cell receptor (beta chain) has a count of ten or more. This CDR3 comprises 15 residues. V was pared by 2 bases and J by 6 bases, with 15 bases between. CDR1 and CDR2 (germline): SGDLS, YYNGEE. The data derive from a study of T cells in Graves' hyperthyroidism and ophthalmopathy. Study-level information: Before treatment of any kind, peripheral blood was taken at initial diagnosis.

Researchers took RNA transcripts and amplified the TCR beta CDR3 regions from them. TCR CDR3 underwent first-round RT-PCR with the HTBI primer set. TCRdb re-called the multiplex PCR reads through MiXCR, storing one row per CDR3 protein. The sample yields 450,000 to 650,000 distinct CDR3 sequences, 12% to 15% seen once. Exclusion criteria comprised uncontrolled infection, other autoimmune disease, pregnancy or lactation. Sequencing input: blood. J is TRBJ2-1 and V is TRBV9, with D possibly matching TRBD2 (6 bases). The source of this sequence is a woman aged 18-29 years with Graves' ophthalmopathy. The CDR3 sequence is CASSVFGGGRNEQFF. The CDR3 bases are TGTGCCAGCAGCGTGTTTGGGGGAGGACGCAATGAGCAGTTCTTC. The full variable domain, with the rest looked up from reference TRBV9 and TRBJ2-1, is DSGVTQTPKHLITATGQRVTLRCSPRSGDLSVYWYQQSLDQGLQFLIQYYNGEERAKGNILERFSAQQFPDLHSELNLSSLELGDSALYFCASSVFGGGRNEQFFGPGTRLTVL.